The next 15 T cell receptor beta chains were all read from a single sample in a study of blood T cell repertoires in COVID-19. Repertoires were generated with immunoSEQ multiplex PCR, while TCRdb's copy carries only in-frame clones and drops some. Of roughly 290,000 clones in the sample, around 85% were seen once. Input material: peripheral blood. The receptors shown here come from a human donor with COVID-19, enrolled during active disease. The donor label of this sample is uncertain.

The gene calls are TRBV4-1 and TRBJ1-6; TRBD1 agrees at 10 bases. The CDR3 is 16 residues long. Germline V gene data show CDR1 as MGHRA and CDR2 as YSYEKL. V lost 5 bases and J lost 5; bases outside the gene matches: 6. The CDR3 bases are TGCGCCAGCAGCGGGGGACAGGGGTACAATAATTCACCCCTCCACTTT. It yields the protein CASSGGQGYNNSPLHF.

This rearrangement joins TRBV18 to TRBJ2-7, with 12 bases aligning to TRBD2. Trimming cost V 4 bases and J 1 base; bases outside gene matches: 5. Looked up from germline, CDR1 is KGHSH and CDR2 is LQKENI. The CDR3 runs 16 residues. CDR3 coding DNA: TGTGCCAGCTCACTCGGACTAGCGGGGACTTCCTACGAGCAGTACTTC. This codes for CASSLGLAGTSYEQYF.

The chain joins TRBV27 to TRBJ1-5; D not certain. This CDR3 contains 13 residues. With 2 bases removed from V and 4 bases from J, the gap between germline ends came to 6 bases. Germline V lookup: CDR1 MNHEY, CDR2 SMNVEV (reference sequence). The chain's CDR3 is CASSLRENQPQHF. CDR3 sequence (DNA): TGTGCCAGCAGTTTACGAGAGAATCAGCCCCAGCATTTT.

This chain connects TRBV28 to TRBJ2-7, with D tentatively TRBD2 (6 bases). Germline values: CDR1 MDHEN, CDR2 SYDVKM. The CDR3 runs to 15 residues. Trimming took off 3 bases at V and 3 bases at J, with 15 bases between the two ends. The CDR3 nucleotides are TGTGCCAGCAGTTTTAGGCGGGACGGATACTACGAGCAGTACTTC. Protein: CASSFRRDGYYEQYF.

The rearrangement links TRBV7-9 to TRBJ2-3; tentative D call: TRBD2 (5 bases). Trimming left V 5 bases short and J 2 bases short, with 11 bases between. This CDR3 region has 14 residues. Germline loops: CDR1 SEHNR, CDR2 FQNEAQ (reference sequence). The CDR3, as DNA: TGTGCCAGCAGCCTCGATGACTACACAGATACGCAGTATTTT. Its translation: CASSLDDYTDTQYF.

The chain recombines TRBV18 with TRBJ2-7; 14 positions match TRBD2. This CDR3 has 18 residues. Per the germline V gene, CDR1 is KGHSH and CDR2 is LQKENI. V shed 2 bases and J 1 base; nucleotides not matched to a gene: 7. The CDR3 nucleotides read TGTGCCAGCTCACCAACCGGGACTAGCGGGAGTAAGTCCTACGAGCAGTACTTC. Its translation: CASSPTGTSGSKSYEQYF.

The chain combines TRBV7-2 with TRBJ2-7; D perhaps matches TRBD2 (5 bases). Trimming stripped 5 bases from V and 2 bases from J, with 13 bases between. The CDR3 has 14 residues. Germline-derived CDR1 and CDR2 are SGHTA and FQGNSA. The DNA of the CDR3 is TGTGCCAGCAGCCACCCGGGAAGTACCTACGAGCAGTACTTC. Translating gives CASSHPGSTYEQYF.

The chain carries TRBV6-2 or TRBV6-3 and TRBJ2-1, with D perhaps TRBD1 (6 bases). The CDR3 has 14 amino acids. Germline assignment: CDR1 MNHEY and CDR2 SVGEGT. V lost 4 bases and J lost 8, with 15 bases in between. DNA for the CDR3: TGTGCCAGCAGTTCTACGGTCAGGGGACATGAGCAGTTCTTC. Translating it yields CASSSTVRGHEQFF.

V gene TRBV30 combines with J gene TRBJ1-4, with TRBD1 matching over 8 bases. J was trimmed by 6 bases and V by 4 bases; bases with no gene match: 10. This CDR3 spans 15 amino acids. Per germline, CDR1 GTSNPN and CDR2 SVGIG (reference sequence). CDR3 amino acids: CAWMTVTGDHEKLFF. Here the CDR3 DNA reads TGTGCCTGGATGACAGTGACAGGGGATCATGAAAAACTGTTTTTT.

In this sample, this clone turned up once. The rearrangement joins TRBV28 to TRBJ2-7; maybe TRBD2 (6 bases). Germline V gene lookup returns CDR1 MDHEN and CDR2 SYDVKM. V lost 2 bases to trimming and J lost 2 bases, with 13 bases between them. The CDR3 is made up of 15 amino acids. The CDR3 spells CASSLPLANAYEQYF. The CDR3 DNA is TGTGCCAGCAGTTTACCCCTAGCGAACGCCTACGAGCAGTACTTC.

The chain joins TRBV4-1 to TRBJ1-2, with a weak D call TRBD1 (6 bases). The germline V gene encodes CDR1 MGHRA and CDR2 YSYEKL. V lost 2 bases and J lost 4, with 11 bases in between. The CDR3 loop spans 14 amino acids. The CDR3 DNA reads as TGCGCCAGCAGCCAAACAGGGTCGTCCTATGGCTACACCTTC. The encoded protein is CASSQTGSSYGYTF.

This clone was recorded a few times. This chain links TRBV5-6 with TRBJ1-2; 7 positions agree with TRBD1. CDR3 length equals 13 residues. Germline V gives CDR1 SGHDT, CDR2 YYEEEE. V was clipped by 3 bases and J by 6 bases; unmatched bases: 5. The CDR3 DNA follows: TGTGCCAGCAGCTCGAGGGGGCCGGATGGCTACACCTTC. Its protein product is CASSSRGPDGYTF.

This clone was seen a few times. Additional DNA sequences in this sample encode the identical CDR3. This chain links TRBV19 with TRBJ1-5, with 7 bases aligning to TRBD1. CDR3 length: 15 residues. The V gene's germline CDR1 is LNHDA and CDR2 SQIVND (reference sequence). Trimming took 3 bases from V and 0 from J; bases not matched to a gene: 2. For the CDR3, the DNA is TGTGCCAGTAGTATTTCAGGGGGTAGCAATCAGCCCCAGCATTTT. As protein: CASSISGGSNQPQHF.

The chain uses TRBV18 and TRBJ2-5; the match to TRBD2 covers 14 bases. The junction had 11 bases not matched to a gene; V was cut back by 3 bases and J by 5 bases. Germline V CDR1 and CDR2: KGHSH, LQKENI. The length of the CDR3 is 18 residues. Here the CDR3 reads CASSPLQVRLAGGETQYF. The CDR3 DNA is TGTGCCAGCTCACCCCTACAGGTCCGACTAGCGGGAGGGGAGACCCAGTACTTC.

This chain links TRBV7-2 with TRBJ2-2; no firm D call. V was pared by 1 base and J by 9 bases, with 12 bases between. The CDR3 has 14 amino acids. The V gene's germline CDR1 is SGHTA and CDR2 FQGNSA. For the CDR3, the DNA is TGTGCCAGCAGCTTAGACCAGGTATCATGGGAGCTGTTTTTT. Encoded protein: CASSLDQVSWELFF.